This is a list of T cell receptor beta chains from one sample in a study of T cell responses to AZD1222 COVID-19 vaccine. Sequencing was performed with immunoSEQ multiplex PCR; in TCRdb, only in-frame clones are kept and a portion is missing. The profile shows more than 110,000 clones, about 90% of them singletons. The sample was peripheral blood, taken on day 0 of AZD1222 vaccination. The receptors were sampled from an adult in good health. The CDR3 runs from the conserved cysteine through the conserved F or W. D genes are given only for firm matches. Clone size is not always given. Where it is, it says once, few, many or a class for expanded clones.

D: -; size: once; J: TRBJ1-2; V: TRBV7-2; DNA: TGTGCCAGCAGCCAGGGCCCCTCGGGCTACACCTTC; CDR3: CASSQGPSGYTF
D: -; size: -; J: TRBJ2-5; V: TRBV6-5; DNA: TGTGCCAGCAGAGGTTACGGGTCAGAGACCCAGTACTTC; CDR3: CASRGYGSETQYF
D: -; size: -; J: TRBJ2-5; V: TRBV7-7; DNA: TGTGCCAGCAGCTCAGGAGAGACCCAGTACTTC; CDR3: CASSSGETQYF
D: -; size: -; J: TRBJ2-1; V: TRBV20-1; DNA: TGCAGTGCACGGGACTATGAGCAGTTCTTC; CDR3: CSARDYEQFF
D: -; size: -; J: TRBJ2-7; V: TRBV19; DNA: TGTGCCAGTAGTCCGGGGCAAGCGGTCGAGCAGTACTTC; CDR3: CASSPGQAVEQYF
D: -; size: -; J: TRBJ1-5; V: TRBV20-1; DNA: TGCAGTGCTAGTCCCCTGGGAGGGAACCAGCCCCAGCATTTT; CDR3: CSASPLGGNQPQHF
D: TRBD2; size: -; J: TRBJ2-7; V: TRBV28; DNA: TGTGCCAGCAGCACTAGCGGGAGGATTCGCGAGCAGTACTTC; CDR3: CASSTSGRIREQYF
D: -; size: -; J: TRBJ2-7; V: TRBV20-1; DNA: TGCAGTGCTAGTTCTGGGGACGAGCAGTACTTC; CDR3: CSASSGDEQYF
D: TRBD2; size: -; J: TRBJ2-7; V: TRBV4-2; DNA: TGTGCCAGCAGCCAAGAACTAGCGGGAGCATCGTACTTC; CDR3: CASSQELAGASYF
D: -; size: -; J: TRBJ1-3; V: TRBV6-4; DNA: TGTGCCAGCATCTTGACCCCCAGGGGACGTAATCTCTCTGGAAACACCATATATTTT; CDR3: CASILTPRGRNLSGNTIYF
D: -; size: once; J: TRBJ2-1; V: TRBV5-1; DNA: TGCGCCAGCAGCTTCGGTGTGGGGGCTGACAATGAGCAGTTCTTC; CDR3: CASSFGVGADNEQFF
D: -; size: -; J: TRBJ1-1; V: TRBV25-1; DNA: TGTGCCAGCAGGGCTCCGGGACGTCTGAACACTGAAGCTTTCTTT; CDR3: CASRAPGRLNTEAFF
D: -; size: -; J: TRBJ2-1; V: TRBV19; DNA: TGTGCCAGTAGTGTATATAGCGGAGCCCCCTACAATGAGCAGTTCTTC; CDR3: CASSVYSGAPYNEQFF
D: -; size: -; J: TRBJ2-1; V: TRBV5-1; DNA: TGCGCCAGCAGCTTTACCGGGACGCGGTTCAATGAGCAGTTCTTC; CDR3: CASSFTGTRFNEQFF
D: -; size: -; J: TRBJ1-5; V: TRBV7-3; DNA: TGTGCCAGCAGCGCACGAGGGGATCGCAATCAGCCCCAGCATTTT; CDR3: CASSARGDRNQPQHF
D: -; size: -; J: TRBJ1-1; V: TRBV2; DNA: TGTGCCAGCAGTGAAGCGAGAGAAAAGGCTGAAGCTTTCTTT; CDR3: CASSEAREKAEAFF
D: -; size: -; J: TRBJ2-7; V: TRBV6-1; DNA: TGTGCCAGCAGTGAAGACAGGGTGAGATACGAGCAGTACTTC; CDR3: CASSEDRVRYEQYF
D: TRBD1; size: once; J: TRBJ2-3; V: TRBV5-4; DNA: TGTGCCAGCAGCTTACTGGGACAGGGTTACACAGATACGCAGTATTTT; CDR3: CASSLLGQGYTDTQYF
D: TRBD1; size: -; J: TRBJ2-5; V: TRBV11-1; DNA: TGTGCCAGCAGCCCTCGACAGGGGCGCGGAGAGACCCAGTACTTC; CDR3: CASSPRQGRGETQYF
D: TRBD1; size: once; J: TRBJ2-7; V: TRBV5-1; DNA: TGCGCCAGCAGCTTTGGTTCCTCCGGGACAGGGAGTAGTACCTACGAGCAGTACTTC; CDR3: CASSFGSSGTGSSTYEQYF
D: -; size: -; J: TRBJ2-5; V: TRBV5-6; DNA: TGTGCCAGCAGCTTGGATGCAGGGTTCCAAGAGACCCAGTACTTC; CDR3: CASSLDAGFQETQYF
D: TRBD2; size: -; J: TRBJ2-5; V: TRBV30; DNA: TGTGCCTGGGGGAGGGACGTACAAGAGACCCAGTACTTC; CDR3: CAWGRDVQETQYF
D: TRBD2; size: -; J: TRBJ2-3; V: TRBV11-2; DNA: TGTGCCACCGAATCCAGCCCGGGACTAGCCCGAGATACGCAGTATTTT; CDR3: CATESSPGLARDTQYF
D: TRBD1; size: -; J: TRBJ1-2; V: TRBV7-2; DNA: TGTGCCAGCAGCCCAGACAGGGAAATAGGCTACACCTTC; CDR3: CASSPDREIGYTF
D: -; size: -; J: TRBJ1-3; V: TRBV4-1; DNA: TGCGCCAGCAGCCAAGAGGGGAGCTCTGGAAACACCATATATTTT; CDR3: CASSQEGSSGNTIYF
D: -; size: -; J: TRBJ2-5; V: TRBV29-1; DNA: TGCAGCGTGCCAACAGGCCCCTCGGCGACCCAGTACTTC; CDR3: CSVPTGPSATQYF
D: -; size: -; J: TRBJ2-7; V: TRBV9; DNA: TGTGCCAGCAGCGTAGCTGCCGCTACCACCTACGAGCAGTACTTC; CDR3: CASSVAAATTYEQYF
D: -; size: once; J: TRBJ2-3; V: TRBV19; DNA: TGTGCCAGTAGTATAGGTCAGGGCACAGATACGCAGTATTTT; CDR3: CASSIGQGTDTQYF
D: -; size: -; J: TRBJ2-3; V: TRBV30; DNA: TGTGCCTGGAACCCCCAGTCCACAGATACGCAGTATTTT; CDR3: CAWNPQSTDTQYF
D: TRBD1; size: -; J: TRBJ1-5; V: TRBV19; DNA: TGTGCCAGTAGTCCCTCGGACAGGGGGAGGAAACAGCCCCAGCATTTT; CDR3: CASSPSDRGRKQPQHF
D: TRBD1; size: -; J: TRBJ1-1; V: TRBV12-3/TRBV12-4; DNA: TGTGCCAGCACCCCTCCGGGAGGGGGCGAAGCTTTCTTT; CDR3: CASTPPGGGEAFF
D: -; size: -; J: TRBJ1-1; V: TRBV7-9; DNA: TGTGCCAGCAGCTCCCGGACGAGGGTCACTGAAGCTTTCTTT; CDR3: CASSSRTRVTEAFF
D: -; size: -; J: TRBJ2-3; V: TRBV30; DNA: TGTGCCTGGAGTGGCCCATCTAGGACGCAGTATTTT; CDR3: CAWSGPSRTQYF
D: -; size: -; J: TRBJ1-5; V: TRBV6-5; DNA: TGTGCCAGCAGTACCGACAGGAGAAGTCAGCCCCAGCATTTT; CDR3: CASSTDRRSQPQHF
D: -; size: -; J: TRBJ2-7; V: TRBV2; DNA: TGTGCCAGCAGTGAAGCGGCGGGGTCCGAGCAGTACTTC; CDR3: CASSEAAGSEQYF
D: -; size: -; J: TRBJ2-7; V: TRBV19; DNA: TGTGCCAGTAGTCGAGACGCCGGGCCTTCGAACTACGAGCAGTACTTC; CDR3: CASSRDAGPSNYEQYF
D: -; size: -; J: TRBJ2-7; V: TRBV24-1; DNA: TGTGCCACCAGTGATCCCAGGCGAGATAGGTCCTACGAGCAGTACTTC; CDR3: CATSDPRRDRSYEQYF
D: -; size: -; J: TRBJ2-1; V: TRBV27; DNA: TGTGCCAGCGGGAGACGGTACAATGAGCAGTTCTTC; CDR3: CASGRRYNEQFF
D: -; size: -; J: TRBJ2-7; V: TRBV5-1; DNA: TGCGCCAGCAGCTCGGGGTTCTTTGGGGGGTACGAGCAGTACTTC; CDR3: CASSSGFFGGYEQYF
D: -; size: few; J: TRBJ1-2; V: TRBV4-1; DNA: TGCGCCAGCAGCCAAGTGGCCCGCGACTATGGCTACACCTTC; CDR3: CASSQVARDYGYTF
D: -; size: -; J: TRBJ1-2; V: TRBV4-3; DNA: TGCGCCAGCAGCCAAGATATTGGGACATACACTAACTATGGCTACACCTTC; CDR3: CASSQDIGTYTNYGYTF
D: -; size: -; J: TRBJ1-6; V: TRBV5-8; DNA: TGTGCCAGCAGCTTGGTTCAGGGTAATTCACCCCTCCACTTT; CDR3: CASSLVQGNSPLHF
D: TRBD1; size: -; J: TRBJ1-1; V: TRBV5-5; DNA: TGTGCCAGCAGCAAAGGGACAGCTGAAGCTTTCTTT; CDR3: CASSKGTAEAFF
D: -; size: -; J: TRBJ1-2; V: TRBV5-8; DNA: TGTGCCAGCAGCTTAGAAGTGGGGTATGGCTACACCTTC; CDR3: CASSLEVGYGYTF
D: TRBD2; size: -; J: TRBJ2-3; V: TRBV6-2/TRBV6-3; DNA: TGTGCCAGCAGATACCAGCAGCGGGAGTATAATCGAGGTGCAGATACGCAGTATTTT; CDR3: CASRYQQREYNRGADTQYF
D: -; size: once; J: TRBJ2-1; V: TRBV7-9; DNA: TGTGCCAGCAGCTTAATGGCCAATGAGCAGTTCTTC; CDR3: CASSLMANEQFF
D: TRBD2; size: -; J: TRBJ2-2; V: TRBV9; DNA: TGTGCCAGCAGCGGGGCCCTAGCGGGAGGGCCGGTAGGGGAGCTGTTTTTT; CDR3: CASSGALAGGPVGELFF
D: TRBD1; size: -; J: TRBJ1-2; V: TRBV10-3; DNA: TGTGCCATCATGCGGACAGGGTTGAGCTATGGCTACACCTTC; CDR3: CAIMRTGLSYGYTF
D: TRBD2; size: -; J: TRBJ2-1; V: TRBV24-1; DNA: TGTGCCACCAGTGACCCGCTAGCGGGAGGGCTCCATGAGCAGTTCTTC; CDR3: CATSDPLAGGLHEQFF
D: -; size: -; J: TRBJ1-1; V: TRBV14; DNA: TGTGCCAGCAGCCAAACAGGTGAAGCTTTCTTT; CDR3: CASSQTGEAFF